Sequencing of this T cell receptor (beta chain) was carried out in a study of blood T cells in healthy people across ages. CDR1 and CDR2 (germline): SGHDN, FVKESK. V lost 1 base to trimming and J lost 3 bases; unmatched junction nucleotides: 5. CDR3 length equals 17 residues. For the second PCR, which ran for about 6 to 12 cycles, a sample-barcoded 5' primer and a J-beta primer mix were used. Each cDNA molecule carried a tag from a template-switch adaptor that contained 12 random nucleotides. TCRdb reprocessed the 5' RACE reads via MiXCR and lists one record per CDR3 protein. The top ten hold approximately 7% of the sample, which has over 1,200,000 distinct CDR3 sequences, roughly 64% seen once.

The sequenced material came from blood. The chain joins TRBV14 to TRBJ2-1; 11 bases agree with TRBD2. The sequence was collected from a man between 18 and 29 years old in good health. This CDR3 is CASSQGSGRALYNEQFF. In DNA form, the CDR3 reads TGTGCCAGCAGCCAAGGTAGCGGGAGGGCTCTCTACAATGAGCAGTTCTTC.